A selection of T cell receptor beta chains follows, all from one sample in a study of blood T cell repertoires in COVID-19. Repertoires were generated with immunoSEQ multiplex PCR, while TCRdb's copy carries only in-frame clones and drops some. This sample has hundreds of thousands of clones; 75% to 90% occur once, and the top ten carry approximately 13%. Specimen: peripheral blood. The receptor source for this set is a woman aged 55-70 years with active or convalescent COVID-19. Each CDR3 is given with its conserved first and last residue.

CDR3: CAWSLDSSNQPQHF
V: TRBV30
J: TRBJ1-5

CDR3: CASSPRTATPGYGYTF
V: TRBV5-1
J: TRBJ1-2

CDR3: CASSPRPPWSHGELFF
V: TRBV7-9
J: TRBJ2-2

CDR3: CASRGGAAYEQYF
V: TRBV2
J: TRBJ2-7

CDR3: CASSRQDLYEQYF
V: TRBV2
J: TRBJ2-7

CDR3: CASRGQGDSPLHF
V: TRBV27
J: TRBJ1-6

CDR3: CASSLSGQGNQPQHF
V: TRBV5-1
J: TRBJ1-5

CDR3: CAWIQGGSYNEQFF
V: TRBV30
J: TRBJ2-1

CDR3: CAWRRGADNEQFF
V: TRBV30
J: TRBJ2-1

CDR3: CASSGAGLAGELFF
V: TRBV27
J: TRBJ2-2

CDR3: CASSLAPGTYNEQFF
V: TRBV5-1
J: TRBJ2-1

CDR3: CASSLTASGVGTGELFF
V: TRBV7-3
J: TRBJ2-2

CDR3: CASSQGGRSNSPLHF
V: TRBV3-1/TRBV3-2
J: TRBJ1-6

CDR3: CASSEGTGSYNEQFF
V: TRBV2
J: TRBJ2-1

CDR3: CASSPPAGAGGYTF
V: TRBV18
J: TRBJ1-2

CDR3: CASRPGASGGNEQFF
V: TRBV19
J: TRBJ2-1

CDR3: CASSHRGLTERGSEQYF
V: TRBV18
J: TRBJ2-7

CDR3: CASTPGPANTGELFF
V: TRBV11-2
J: TRBJ2-2

CDR3: CASSPPDRGYGETQYF
V: TRBV11-1
J: TRBJ2-5

CDR3: CASSRDSARQPQHF
V: TRBV19
J: TRBJ1-5

CDR3: CAWRRQGLNTEAFF
V: TRBV30
J: TRBJ1-1

CDR3: CASSTSWGENTGELFF
V: TRBV5-1
J: TRBJ2-2

CDR3: CASSGRGRGPYEQYF
V: TRBV5-6
J: TRBJ2-7

CDR3: CSVEDPTGGHGYTF
V: TRBV29-1
J: TRBJ1-2

CDR3: CSAGQLAETQYF
V: TRBV29-1
J: TRBJ2-5

CDR3: CSVIGQGVLRTEAFF
V: TRBV29-1
J: TRBJ1-1

CDR3: CASSAGRNQPQHF
V: TRBV2
J: TRBJ1-5

CDR3: CASSPRTSGGYEQYF
V: TRBV7-2
J: TRBJ2-7

CDR3: CAWSVLEGRARVAGTEAFF
V: TRBV30
J: TRBJ1-1

CDR3: CASSPRTDGNTIYF
V: TRBV3-1/TRBV3-2
J: TRBJ1-3

CDR3: CASSQLGGGVPNEKLFF
V: TRBV4-3
J: TRBJ1-4

CDR3: CASSLQGQVPSNYGYTF
V: TRBV27
J: TRBJ1-2

CDR3: CASSARHSGGTNEQFF
V: TRBV11-3
J: TRBJ2-1

CDR3: CASSYGGAGGYTF
V: TRBV28
J: TRBJ1-2

CDR3: CASSNPRSSTGYNQPQHF
V: TRBV19
J: TRBJ1-5

CDR3: CASSYSGGWETQYF
V: TRBV6-5
J: TRBJ2-5

CDR3: CASNGGAAGDTEAFF
V: TRBV6-5
J: TRBJ1-1

CDR3: CASSPSRATNEKLFF
V: TRBV18
J: TRBJ1-4

CDR3: CASSSPEETQYF
V: TRBV28
J: TRBJ2-5

CDR3: CSARAGASQETQYF
V: TRBV29-1
J: TRBJ2-5

CDR3: CASSLHREDYGYTF
V: TRBV5-4
J: TRBJ1-2

CDR3: CASSPGTAGEAFF
V: TRBV18
J: TRBJ1-1

CDR3: CASSLVGRRDRRNTIYF
V: TRBV6-6
J: TRBJ1-3

CDR3: CASSPQRGGETQYF
V: TRBV18
J: TRBJ2-5

CDR3: CASSQGTSGGYEQFF
V: TRBV3-1/TRBV3-2
J: TRBJ2-1

CDR3: CASRGGLGNNEQFF
V: TRBV19
J: TRBJ2-1

CDR3: CASRTGAQNTEAFF
V: TRBV10-2
J: TRBJ1-1

CDR3: CASSKAGGSEQYF
V: TRBV6-5
J: TRBJ2-7

CDR3: CASSYTPGTGGAYGYTF
V: TRBV6-2/TRBV6-3
J: TRBJ1-2

CDR3: CASTRGNTGELFF
V: TRBV6-5
J: TRBJ2-2

CDR3: CASSPRLDRNTEAFF
V: TRBV7-2
J: TRBJ1-1

CDR3: CASEEDRGWGNTIYF
V: TRBV6-5
J: TRBJ1-3

CDR3: CATSNQAGGPGYGYTF
V: TRBV15
J: TRBJ1-2